The entry that follows covers one T cell receptor beta chain sequence. Authors' analysis steps: Amplification with reference gene primers provided the estimates of nucleated cell counts. The table came from immunoSEQ multiplex PCR; TCRdb's copy has only in-frame clones and leaves some out. D and trimming were read from the DNA, whereas the V and J calls and clone size are those reported in that table. The profile covers under 130,000 clones, with roughly 80% appearing a single time and roughly 19% taken by the ten largest. The data belong to a study of blood T cell repertoires in COVID-19. Looking at the study overall: Some COVID-19 samples were acute and others convalescent; all came from the United States, Italy and Spain. T cells, B-cell-depleted T cells, or PBMCs provided the cDNA or gDNA that served as material.

There are 15 residues in the CDR3. The germline V gene encodes CDR1 MDHEN and CDR2 SYDVKM. The J segment lost 2 bases and the V segment lost 7 bases, leaving 11 bases of the junction unmatched. The sequencing input was peripheral blood. This clonotype was sampled from a man between 70 and 80 years old with active or convalescent COVID-19. The chain carries TRBV28 and TRBJ2-7, with TRBD1 matching over 7 bases. CDR3 in DNA: TGTGCCAGCACCCCCCCCGGGACAGCAACCTACGAGCAGTACTTC. Its translation is CASTPPGTATYEQYF.